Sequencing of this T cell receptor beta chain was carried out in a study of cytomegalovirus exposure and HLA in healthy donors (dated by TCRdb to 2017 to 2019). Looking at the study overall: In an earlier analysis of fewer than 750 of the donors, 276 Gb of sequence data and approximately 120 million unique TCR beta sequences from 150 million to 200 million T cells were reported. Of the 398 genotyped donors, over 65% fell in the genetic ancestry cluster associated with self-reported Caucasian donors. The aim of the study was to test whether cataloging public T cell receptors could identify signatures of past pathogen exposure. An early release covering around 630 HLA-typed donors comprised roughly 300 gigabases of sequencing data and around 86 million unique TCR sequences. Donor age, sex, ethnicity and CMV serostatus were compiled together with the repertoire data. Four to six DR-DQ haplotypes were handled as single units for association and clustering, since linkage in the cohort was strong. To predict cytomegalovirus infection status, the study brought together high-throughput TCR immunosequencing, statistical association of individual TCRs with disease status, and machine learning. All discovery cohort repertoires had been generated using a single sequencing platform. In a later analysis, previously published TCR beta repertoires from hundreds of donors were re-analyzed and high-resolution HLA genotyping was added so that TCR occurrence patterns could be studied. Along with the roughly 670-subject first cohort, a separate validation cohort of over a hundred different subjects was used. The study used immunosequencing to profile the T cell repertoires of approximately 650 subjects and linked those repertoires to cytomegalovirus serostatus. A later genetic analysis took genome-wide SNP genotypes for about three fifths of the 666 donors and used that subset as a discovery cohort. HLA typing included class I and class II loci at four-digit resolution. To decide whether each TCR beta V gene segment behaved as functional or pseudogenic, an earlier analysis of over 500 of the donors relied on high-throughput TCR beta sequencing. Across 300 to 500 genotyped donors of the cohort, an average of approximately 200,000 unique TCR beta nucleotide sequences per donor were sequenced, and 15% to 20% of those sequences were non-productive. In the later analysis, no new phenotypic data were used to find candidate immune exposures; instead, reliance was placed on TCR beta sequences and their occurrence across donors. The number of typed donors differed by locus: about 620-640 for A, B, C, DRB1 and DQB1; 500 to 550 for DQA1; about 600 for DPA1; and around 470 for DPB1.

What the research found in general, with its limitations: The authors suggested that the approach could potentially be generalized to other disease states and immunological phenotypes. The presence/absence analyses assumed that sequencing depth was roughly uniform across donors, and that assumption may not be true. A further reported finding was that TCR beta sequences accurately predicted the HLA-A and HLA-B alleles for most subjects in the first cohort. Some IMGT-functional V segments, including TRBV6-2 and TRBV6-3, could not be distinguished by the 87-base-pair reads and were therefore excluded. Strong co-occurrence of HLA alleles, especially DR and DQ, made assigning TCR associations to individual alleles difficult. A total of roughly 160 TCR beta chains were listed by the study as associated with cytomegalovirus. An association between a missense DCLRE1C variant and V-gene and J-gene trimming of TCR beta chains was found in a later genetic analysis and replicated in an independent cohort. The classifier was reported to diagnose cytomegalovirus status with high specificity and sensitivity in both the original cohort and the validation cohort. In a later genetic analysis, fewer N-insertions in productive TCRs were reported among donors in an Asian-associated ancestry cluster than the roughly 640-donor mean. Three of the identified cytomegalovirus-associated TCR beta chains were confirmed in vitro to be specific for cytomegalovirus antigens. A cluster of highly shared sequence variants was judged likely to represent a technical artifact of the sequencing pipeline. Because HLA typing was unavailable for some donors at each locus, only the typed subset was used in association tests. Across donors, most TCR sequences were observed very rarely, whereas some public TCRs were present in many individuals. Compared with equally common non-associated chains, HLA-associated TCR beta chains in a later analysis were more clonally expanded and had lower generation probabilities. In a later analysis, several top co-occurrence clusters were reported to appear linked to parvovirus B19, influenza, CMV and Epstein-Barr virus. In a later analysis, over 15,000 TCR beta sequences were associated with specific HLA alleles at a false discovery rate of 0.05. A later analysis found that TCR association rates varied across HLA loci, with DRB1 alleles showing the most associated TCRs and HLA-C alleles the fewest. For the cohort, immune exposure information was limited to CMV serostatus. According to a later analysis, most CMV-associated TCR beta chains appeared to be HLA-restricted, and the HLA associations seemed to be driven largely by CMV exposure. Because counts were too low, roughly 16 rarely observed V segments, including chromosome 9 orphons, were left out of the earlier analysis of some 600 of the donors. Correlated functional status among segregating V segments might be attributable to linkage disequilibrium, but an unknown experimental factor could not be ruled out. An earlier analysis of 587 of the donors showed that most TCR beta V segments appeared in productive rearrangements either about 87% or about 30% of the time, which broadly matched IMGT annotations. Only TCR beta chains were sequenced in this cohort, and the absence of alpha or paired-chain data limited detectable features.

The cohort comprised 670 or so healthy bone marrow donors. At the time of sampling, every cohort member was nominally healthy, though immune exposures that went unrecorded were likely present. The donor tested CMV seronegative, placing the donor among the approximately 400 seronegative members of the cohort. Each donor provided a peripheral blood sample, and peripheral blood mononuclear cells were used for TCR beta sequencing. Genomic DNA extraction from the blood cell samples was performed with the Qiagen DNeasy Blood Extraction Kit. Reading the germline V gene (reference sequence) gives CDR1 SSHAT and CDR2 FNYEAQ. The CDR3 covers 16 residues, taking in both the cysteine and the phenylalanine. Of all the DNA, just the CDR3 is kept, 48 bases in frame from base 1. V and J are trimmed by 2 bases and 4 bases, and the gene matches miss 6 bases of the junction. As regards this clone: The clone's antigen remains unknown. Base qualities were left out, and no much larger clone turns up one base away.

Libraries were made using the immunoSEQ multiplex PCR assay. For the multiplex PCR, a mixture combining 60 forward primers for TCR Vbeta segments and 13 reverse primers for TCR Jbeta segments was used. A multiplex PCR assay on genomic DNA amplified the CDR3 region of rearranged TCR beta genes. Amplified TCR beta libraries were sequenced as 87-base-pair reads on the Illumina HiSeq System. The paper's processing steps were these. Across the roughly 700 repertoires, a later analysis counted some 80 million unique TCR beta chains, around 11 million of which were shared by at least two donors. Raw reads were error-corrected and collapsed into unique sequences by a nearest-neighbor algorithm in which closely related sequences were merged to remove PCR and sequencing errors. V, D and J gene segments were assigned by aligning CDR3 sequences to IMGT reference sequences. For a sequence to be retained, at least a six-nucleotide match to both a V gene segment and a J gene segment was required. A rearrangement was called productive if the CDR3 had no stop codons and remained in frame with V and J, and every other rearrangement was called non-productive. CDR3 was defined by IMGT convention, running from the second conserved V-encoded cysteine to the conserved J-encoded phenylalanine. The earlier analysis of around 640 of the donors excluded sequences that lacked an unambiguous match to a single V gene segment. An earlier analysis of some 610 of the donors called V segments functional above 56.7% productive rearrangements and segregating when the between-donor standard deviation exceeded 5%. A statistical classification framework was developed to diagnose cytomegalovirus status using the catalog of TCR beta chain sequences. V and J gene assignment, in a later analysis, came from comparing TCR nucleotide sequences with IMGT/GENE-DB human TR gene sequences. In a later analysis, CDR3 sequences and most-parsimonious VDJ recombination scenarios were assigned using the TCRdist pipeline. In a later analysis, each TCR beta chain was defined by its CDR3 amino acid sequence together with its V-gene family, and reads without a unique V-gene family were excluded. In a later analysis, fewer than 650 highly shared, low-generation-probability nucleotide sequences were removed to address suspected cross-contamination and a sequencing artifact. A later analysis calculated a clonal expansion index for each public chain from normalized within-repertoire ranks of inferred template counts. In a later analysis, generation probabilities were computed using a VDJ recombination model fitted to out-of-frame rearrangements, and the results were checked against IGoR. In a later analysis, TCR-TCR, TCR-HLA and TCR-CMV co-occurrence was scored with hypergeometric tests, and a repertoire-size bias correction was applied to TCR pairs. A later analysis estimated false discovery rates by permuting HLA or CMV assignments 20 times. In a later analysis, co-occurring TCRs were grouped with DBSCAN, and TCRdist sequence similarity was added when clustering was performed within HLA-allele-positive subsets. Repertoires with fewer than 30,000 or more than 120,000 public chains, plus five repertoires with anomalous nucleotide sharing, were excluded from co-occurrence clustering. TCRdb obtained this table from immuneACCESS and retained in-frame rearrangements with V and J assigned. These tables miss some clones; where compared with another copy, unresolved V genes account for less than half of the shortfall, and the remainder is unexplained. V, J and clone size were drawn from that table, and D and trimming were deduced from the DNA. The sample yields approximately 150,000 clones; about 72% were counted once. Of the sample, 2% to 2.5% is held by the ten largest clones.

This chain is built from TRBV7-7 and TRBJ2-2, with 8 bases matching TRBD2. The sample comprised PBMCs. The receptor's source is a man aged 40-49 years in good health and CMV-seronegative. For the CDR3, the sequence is CASSLRGGPSTGELFF. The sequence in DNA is TGTGCCAGCAGCTTACGGGGGGGGCCCTCCACCGGGGAGCTGTTTTTT.